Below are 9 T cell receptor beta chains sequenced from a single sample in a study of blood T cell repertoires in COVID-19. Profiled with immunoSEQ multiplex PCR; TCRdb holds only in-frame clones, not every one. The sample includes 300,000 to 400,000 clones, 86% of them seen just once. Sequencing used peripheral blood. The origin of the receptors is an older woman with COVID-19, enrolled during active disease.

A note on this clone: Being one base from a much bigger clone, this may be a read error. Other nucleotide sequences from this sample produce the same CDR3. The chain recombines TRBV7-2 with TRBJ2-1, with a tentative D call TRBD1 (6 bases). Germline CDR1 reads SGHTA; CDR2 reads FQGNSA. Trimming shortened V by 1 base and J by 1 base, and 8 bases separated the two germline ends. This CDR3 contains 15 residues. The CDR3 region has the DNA TGTGCCAGCAGCTTAGGACAGGCTTCCTACAATGAGCAGTTCTTC. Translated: CASSLGQASYNEQFF.

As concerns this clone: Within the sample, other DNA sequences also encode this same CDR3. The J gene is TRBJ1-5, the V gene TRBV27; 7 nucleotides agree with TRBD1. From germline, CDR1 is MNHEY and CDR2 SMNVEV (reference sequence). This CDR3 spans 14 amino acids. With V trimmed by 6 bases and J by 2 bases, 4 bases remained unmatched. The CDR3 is CASSLTGGNQPQHF. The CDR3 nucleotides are TGTGCCAGCAGCCTAACAGGGGGCAATCAGCCCCAGCATTTT.

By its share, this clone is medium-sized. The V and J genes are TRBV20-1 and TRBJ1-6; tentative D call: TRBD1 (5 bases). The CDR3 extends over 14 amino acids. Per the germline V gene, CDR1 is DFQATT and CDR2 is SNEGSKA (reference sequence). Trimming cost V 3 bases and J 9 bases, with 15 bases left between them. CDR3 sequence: CSASGQGGSSPLHF. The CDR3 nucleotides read TGCAGTGCTAGTGGGCAGGGCGGTAGTTCACCCCTCCACTTT.

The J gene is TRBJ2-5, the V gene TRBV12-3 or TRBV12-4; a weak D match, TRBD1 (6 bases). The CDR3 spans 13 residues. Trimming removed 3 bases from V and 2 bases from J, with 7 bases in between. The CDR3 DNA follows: TGTGCCAGCAGTTTTGACAGGCAAGAGACCCAGTACTTC. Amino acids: CASSFDRQETQYF.

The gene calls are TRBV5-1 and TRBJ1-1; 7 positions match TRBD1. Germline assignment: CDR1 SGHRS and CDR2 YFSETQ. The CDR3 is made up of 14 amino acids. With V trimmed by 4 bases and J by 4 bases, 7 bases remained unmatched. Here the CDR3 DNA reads TGCGCCAGCAGCCTAGGGGGCGCGGGCACTGAAGCTTTCTTT. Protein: CASSLGGAGTEAFF. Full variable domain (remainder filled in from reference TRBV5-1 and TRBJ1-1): KAGVTQTPRYLIKTRGQQVTLSCSPISGHRSVSWYQQTPGQGLQFLFEYFSETQRNKGNFPGRFSGRQFSNSRSEMNVSTLELGDSALYLCASSLGGAGTEAFFGQGTRLTVV.

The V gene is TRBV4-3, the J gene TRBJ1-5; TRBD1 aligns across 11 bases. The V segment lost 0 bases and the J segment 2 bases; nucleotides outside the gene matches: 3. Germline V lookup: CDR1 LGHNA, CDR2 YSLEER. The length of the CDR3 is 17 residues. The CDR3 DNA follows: TGCGCCAGCAGCCAAGAGGACAGGGGGCAAGGCAATCAGCCCCAGCATTTT. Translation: CASSQEDRGQGNQPQHF.

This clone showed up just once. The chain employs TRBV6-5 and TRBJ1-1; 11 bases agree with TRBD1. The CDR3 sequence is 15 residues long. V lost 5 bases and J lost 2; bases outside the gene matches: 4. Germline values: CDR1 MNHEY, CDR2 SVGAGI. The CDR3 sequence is CASSPRTGGNTEAFF. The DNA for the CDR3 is TGTGCCAGCAGTCCCCGGACAGGGGGCAACACTGAAGCTTTCTTT.

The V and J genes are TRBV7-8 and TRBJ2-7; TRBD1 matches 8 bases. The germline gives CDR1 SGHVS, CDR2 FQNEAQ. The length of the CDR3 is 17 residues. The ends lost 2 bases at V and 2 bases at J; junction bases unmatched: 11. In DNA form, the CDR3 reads TGTGCCAGCAGCTTAATGGGACAGGTCCTTACCACCTACGAGCAGTACTTC. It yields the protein CASSLMGQVLTTYEQYF.

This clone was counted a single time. CDR3 amino acids: CASSQGSNGYGYTF. The CDR3 nucleotides are TGTGCCAGTTCACAGGGATCGAATGGCTATGGCTACACCTTC. The chain is built from TRBV9 and TRBJ1-2, with D tentatively TRBD1 (6 bases). This CDR3 is built from 14 residues. Trimming removed 8 bases from V and 4 bases from J, with 18 bases in between. Germline values: CDR1 SGDLS, CDR2 YYNGEE.